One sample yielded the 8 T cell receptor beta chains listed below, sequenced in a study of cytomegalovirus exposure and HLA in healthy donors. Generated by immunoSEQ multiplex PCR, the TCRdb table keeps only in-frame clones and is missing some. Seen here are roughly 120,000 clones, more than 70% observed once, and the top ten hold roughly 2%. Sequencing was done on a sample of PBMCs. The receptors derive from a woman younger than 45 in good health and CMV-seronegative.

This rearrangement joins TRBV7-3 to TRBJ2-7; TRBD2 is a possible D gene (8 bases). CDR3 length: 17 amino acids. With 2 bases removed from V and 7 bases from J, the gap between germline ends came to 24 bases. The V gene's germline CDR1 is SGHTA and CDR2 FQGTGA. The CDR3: CASSLLGPGLGGGEQYF. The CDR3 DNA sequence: TGTGCCAGCAGCTTACTCGGGCCGGGACTAGGGGGCGGGGAGCAGTACTTC.

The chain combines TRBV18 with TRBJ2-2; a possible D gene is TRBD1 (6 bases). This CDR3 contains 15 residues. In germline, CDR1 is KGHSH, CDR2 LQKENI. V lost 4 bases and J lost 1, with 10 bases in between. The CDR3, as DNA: TGTGCCAGCTCACTCAGCAGGGGGAACACCGGGGAGCTGTTTTTT. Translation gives CASSLSRGNTGELFF.

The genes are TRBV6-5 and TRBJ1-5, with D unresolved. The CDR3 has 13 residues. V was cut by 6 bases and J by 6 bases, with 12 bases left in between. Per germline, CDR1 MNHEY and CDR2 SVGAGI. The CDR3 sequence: CASSEYEGQPQHF. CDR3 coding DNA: TGTGCCAGCAGCGAGTATGAGGGTCAGCCCCAGCATTTT.

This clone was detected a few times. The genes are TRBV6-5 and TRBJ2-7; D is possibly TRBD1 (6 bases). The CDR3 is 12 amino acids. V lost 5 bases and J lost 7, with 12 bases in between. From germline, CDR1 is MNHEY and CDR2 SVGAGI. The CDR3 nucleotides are TGTGCCAGCAGTCCAGGGGTGGGGGAGCAGTACTTC. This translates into CASSPGVGEQYF.

The CDR3 is CASSQGVRETQYF. The CDR3 DNA reads as TGTGCCAGCTCGCAGGGGGTCCGGGAGACCCAGTACTTC. V is TRBV18 and J is TRBJ2-5; TRBD1 matches at 7 bases. Germline loops: CDR1 KGHSH, CDR2 LQKENI. With V trimmed by 6 bases and J by 5 bases, 6 bases remained unmatched. CDR3 length: 13 amino acids.

As DNA, the CDR3 is TGTGCCAGTACCCGGGGGACCTTCTCGGAGCTGTTTTTT. Protein: CASTRGTFSELFF. This chain connects TRBV19 to TRBJ2-2; TRBD2 might be the D (6 bases). The V gene's germline CDR1 is LNHDA and CDR2 SQIVND (reference sequence). The CDR3 extends over 13 amino acids. The V and J ends lost 7 bases and 10 bases respectively, with 16 bases between them.

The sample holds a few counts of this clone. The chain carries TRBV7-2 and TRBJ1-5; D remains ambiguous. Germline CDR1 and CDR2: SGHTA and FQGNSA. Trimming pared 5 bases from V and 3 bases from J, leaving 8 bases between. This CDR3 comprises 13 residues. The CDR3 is CASSLIDNQPQHF. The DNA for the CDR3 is TGTGCCAGCAGCCTAATAGACAATCAGCCCCAGCATTTT.

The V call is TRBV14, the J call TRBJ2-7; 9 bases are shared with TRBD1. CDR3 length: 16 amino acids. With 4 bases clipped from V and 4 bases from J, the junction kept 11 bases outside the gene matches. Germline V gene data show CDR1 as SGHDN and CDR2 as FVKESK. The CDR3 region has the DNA TGTGCCAGCAGCCCCAACACCGGGACAGGGTCTTACGAGCAGTACTTC. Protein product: CASSPNTGTGSYEQYF. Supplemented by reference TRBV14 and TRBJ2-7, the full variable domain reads EAGVTQFPSHSVIEKGQTVTLRCDPISGHDNLYWYRRVMGKEIKFLLHFVKESKQDESGMPNNRFLAERTGGTYSTLKVQPAELEDSGVYFCASSPNTGTGSYEQYFGPGTRLTVT.